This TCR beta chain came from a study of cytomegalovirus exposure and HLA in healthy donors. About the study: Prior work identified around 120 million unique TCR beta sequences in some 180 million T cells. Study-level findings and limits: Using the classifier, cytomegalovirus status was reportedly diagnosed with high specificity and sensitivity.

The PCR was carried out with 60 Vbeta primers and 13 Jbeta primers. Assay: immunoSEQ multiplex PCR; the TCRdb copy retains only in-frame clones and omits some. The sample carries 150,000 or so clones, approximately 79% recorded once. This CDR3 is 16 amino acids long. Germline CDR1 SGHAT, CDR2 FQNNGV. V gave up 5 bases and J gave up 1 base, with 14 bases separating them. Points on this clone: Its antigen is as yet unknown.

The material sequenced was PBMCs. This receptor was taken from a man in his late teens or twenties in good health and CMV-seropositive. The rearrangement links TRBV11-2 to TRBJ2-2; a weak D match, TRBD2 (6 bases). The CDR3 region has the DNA TGTGCCAGCAGCCTACGGGGTAGCGGGAACACCGGGGAGCTGTTTTTT. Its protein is CASSLRGSGNTGELFF.